This T cell receptor (beta chain) is drawn from a study of cytomegalovirus exposure and HLA in healthy donors. Trimming took 5 bases from V and 8 from J, leaving 13 bases between them. Germline V gene data show CDR1 as GTSNPN and CDR2 as SVGIG (reference sequence). The length of the CDR3 is 13 residues. Study results and limitations: Cytomegalovirus status was reportedly diagnosed by the classifier with high specificity and sensitivity. In vitro, a few CMV-associated chains proved specific for CMV antigens. Most TCR sequences were seen very rarely across donors, but some public TCRs occurred in many.

This clone was detected only a few times. Antigen specificity is unknown. In the PCR, 60 Vbeta and 13 Jbeta primers were used. Here immunoSEQ multiplex PCR was the method, and the copy in TCRdb shows in-frame clones only, minus some. This sample carries about 96,000 clones, about 70% of them seen once, and the ten largest clones take around an eighth. The receptor was isolated from a woman between 65 and 79 years old in good health and CMV-seropositive. The chain uses TRBV30 and TRBJ1-6; D unresolved. Sequences were obtained from PBMCs. The CDR3 DNA sequence: TGTGCCTGGGGCGACGGAGGAGATTCACCCCTCCACTTT. Its protein product is CAWGDGGDSPLHF.